These T cell receptor beta chains were read from a single sample in a study of identical twins. One entry per CDR3 protein, called by TCRdb with MiXCR from the 5' RACE reads. The sample has some 560,000 distinct CDR3 sequences, more than 9% seen once. These data are also associated with another study on yellow fever vaccine responses in identical twins.

The source material was PBMCs. The source is a woman aged 18 to 35 in good health. Each CDR3 is given with its conserved first and last residue. A D gene is named only where the DNA matches it firmly. A row's size may be missing; if present it is once, few, many or a size class.

j_call	v_call	clone_size	d_call	cdr3_nt	cdr3_aa
TRBJ2-7	TRBV28	-	-	TGTGCCAGCTCCTTGGCACTCACTCTAAGCTACGAGCAGTACTTC	CASSLALTLSYEQYF
TRBJ2-7	TRBV25-1	few	-	TGTGCCGTGCATGGGGGCGAGCAGTACTTC	CAVHGGEQYF
TRBJ2-1	TRBV12-3/TRBV12-4	-	TRBD2	TGTGCCAGCAGCCACTCCGGGGGGGGGCGGGGGTCGGGTTATGAGCAGTTCTTC	CASSHSGGGRGSGYEQFF
TRBJ2-2	TRBV3-1	many	-	TGTGCCAGCAGCCAAGAAGGCCCCAGCAACTGGCTGTTTTTT	CASSQEGPSNWLFF
TRBJ1-5	TRBV7-8	many	-	TGTGCCAGCAGCTTAAATGCGGGGAACCAGCCCCAGCATTTT	CASSLNAGNQPQHF
TRBJ2-5	TRBV7-8	few	TRBD2	TGTGCCAGCAGCGAACGGACTAGCGGGAGGAGAGAGACCCAGTACTTC	CASSERTSGRRETQYF
TRBJ2-3	TRBV20-1	many	TRBD1	TGCAGTGCTATGGACAGGGGAGAAGGGACAGATACGCAGTATTTT	CSAMDRGEGTDTQYF
TRBJ2-5	TRBV6-5	many	TRBD1	TGTGCCAGCAGTTTCACGCTGGGACAGGGGGCTGAAGAGACCCAGTACTTC	CASSFTLGQGAEETQYF
TRBJ2-1	TRBV6-2/TRBV6-3	-	TRBD2	TGTGCCAGCAGTTCTCCCGGACTAGCGCGTTACAATGAGCAGTTCTTC	CASSSPGLARYNEQFF
TRBJ2-3	TRBV2	many	-	TGTGCCAGCAGTGAAAGGGATACGCAGTATTTT	CASSERDTQYF
TRBJ2-7	TRBV29-1	many	-	TGCAGCGTTGGAAGGGGGGCAGGCGAGCAGTACTTC	CSVGRGAGEQYF
TRBJ1-4	TRBV5-6	few	-	TGTGCCAGCAGCTTGCTCAGGAACGAAAAACTGTTTTTT	CASSLLRNEKLFF
TRBJ2-7	TRBV7-8	once	TRBD2	TGTGCCAGCAGCTTAGGGTCCGGGGGGGCCTCAGTCGAGCAGTACTTC	CASSLGSGGASVEQYF
TRBJ2-7	TRBV5-1	few	TRBD2	TGCGCCAGCAGCCTCGAGGGCCTAGCGGGCTTTAGGGAGCAGTACTTC	CASSLEGLAGFREQYF
TRBJ1-2	TRBV7-9	many	TRBD1	TGTGCCAGCAGCAATTGGGCCGGGACAGGGAACTATGGCTACACCTTC	CASSNWAGTGNYGYTF
TRBJ2-1	TRBV12-3/TRBV12-4	-	-	TGTACCAGCTGTTTAGGCCTCAGGAGGGGTCCTAGCGACAATGAGCAGTTCTTC	CTSCLGLRRGPSDNEQFF
TRBJ2-7	TRBV25-1	-	-	TGTGCCAGCAGTGATCCCGGGTCTGCAGAGCAGTACTTC	CASSDPGSAEQYF
TRBJ2-1	TRBV12-3/TRBV12-4	-	TRBD2	TGTGCCAGCACCAGCGGTCTAGCGGGAGGGTTGCGGTTCTTC	CASTSGLAGGLRFF
TRBJ2-2	TRBV15	many	-	TGTGCCACCCACCGCGATTTAACCGGGGAGCTGTTTTTT	CATHRDLTGELFF
TRBJ2-2	TRBV11-2	-	TRBD2	TGTGCCAGCAGCCCCGGGACTAGCGGGGACAACACCGGGGAGCTGTTTTTT	CASSPGTSGDNTGELFF
TRBJ2-7	TRBV28	once	TRBD2	TGTGCCAGCAGTTTCCCAAGCGGGAGCTCCTACGAGCAGTACTTC	CASSFPSGSSYEQYF
TRBJ1-2	TRBV11-2	-	-	TGTGCCAGCAGCTTAGGCCCAGAGAACTATGGCTACACCTTC	CASSLGPENYGYTF
TRBJ2-3	TRBV7-2	-	-	TGTGCCAGCAGCTTAGTAGAGGGAGTAACAGATACGCAGTATTTT	CASSLVEGVTDTQYF
TRBJ2-1	TRBV20-1	few	TRBD1	TGCAGCATTGGGACAGACCGATACAATGAGCAGTTCTTC	CSIGTDRYNEQFF
TRBJ2-1	TRBV5-1	many	TRBD2	TGCGCCAGCGGACTAGCGGGAGCCAATGAGCAGTTCTTC	CASGLAGANEQFF
TRBJ2-3	TRBV3-1	few	TRBD2	TGTGCCTGCAGCACCCGGGGGGGCCCCACAGATACGCAGTATTTT	CACSTRGGPTDTQYF
TRBJ2-1	TRBV10-3	-	TRBD2	TGTGCCATCAGTGAAGGGCTAGCGGGGGCCAACAATGAGCAGTTCTTC	CAISEGLAGANNEQFF
TRBJ2-1	TRBV29-1	many	-	TGCAGCGTTGAGGCCAGGGCCTACAATGAGCAGTTCTTC	CSVEARAYNEQFF
TRBJ2-1	TRBV20-1	few	-	TGCAGTGCTAGGGCGGGACTCCGAAATGAGCAGTTCTTC	CSARAGLRNEQFF
TRBJ2-1	TRBV5-1	many	TRBD2	TGCGCCAGCAGTTTGGTGGCGGGGGAGTACAATGAGCAGTTCTTC	CASSLVAGEYNEQFF
TRBJ2-1	TRBV28	-	-	TGTGCCAGCAGAGGATCATCGGATGAGCAGTTCTTC	CASRGSSDEQFF
TRBJ2-6	TRBV12-3/TRBV12-4	-	-	TGTGCCAGCAGGTTTCCAGGGTTCGGGGCCAACGTCCTGACTTTC	CASRFPGFGANVLTF
TRBJ2-5	TRBV5-1	many	TRBD2	TGCGCCAGCAGCCCGCGACTAGCGGGGGACCAAGAGACCCAGTACTTC	CASSPRLAGDQETQYF
TRBJ2-3	TRBV6-2/TRBV6-3	many	-	TGTGCCAGCAGTTACAGAACAGGGCCAGATACGCAGTATTTT	CASSYRTGPDTQYF
TRBJ2-7	TRBV12-3/TRBV12-4	few	-	TGTGCCAGCAAAACCTCATCCCTAGAGCAGTACTTC	CASKTSSLEQYF
TRBJ2-4	TRBV12-3/TRBV12-4	-	TRBD1	TGTGCCAGCAGCCAGGGACAGGGGCGGAACATTCAGTACTTC	CASSQGQGRNIQYF
TRBJ1-1	TRBV3-1	many	TRBD1	TGTGCCAGCAGCCGCGGACAGGGCGTGAACACTGAAGCTTTCTTT	CASSRGQGVNTEAFF
TRBJ2-1	TRBV20-1	few	-	TGCAGTGCTAGAGACCTAAGAATTAGCTCCTACAATGAGCAGTTCTTC	CSARDLRISSYNEQFF
TRBJ2-7	TRBV20-1	-	-	TGCAGTGCTGATGCTCAGGGGCACGAGCAGTACTTC	CSADAQGHEQYF
TRBJ2-3	TRBV7-2	few	TRBD2	TGTGCCAGCAGCCGCCCTAGCGGGGGGGCCTTGACAGATACGCAGTATTTT	CASSRPSGGALTDTQYF
TRBJ1-1	TRBV12-3/TRBV12-4	many	-	TGTGCCAGCACCCTCGAGGTGGGGGGGCCTAACACTGAAGCTTTCTTT	CASTLEVGGPNTEAFF
TRBJ2-4	TRBV6-2/TRBV6-3	few	TRBD1	TGTGCCAGCAGTTCCGACAGGGGAGCCAAAAACATTCAGTACTTC	CASSSDRGAKNIQYF
TRBJ2-5	TRBV6-2/TRBV6-3	many	TRBD1	TGTGCCAGCAGTGGGACAGGGGGTCACGAGACCCAGTACTTC	CASSGTGGHETQYF
TRBJ2-5	TRBV10-3	few	-	TGTGCCACCCGAGAGACAGGAAATTTAGAGACCCAGTACTTC	CATRETGNLETQYF
TRBJ2-1	TRBV20-1	-	TRBD2	TGCAGTGCTAGAGACGGGATAGCGGGATTACGCAATGAGCAGTTCTTC	CSARDGIAGLRNEQFF
TRBJ1-2	TRBV14	few	-	TGTGCCAGCAGCCAAGATCGTCGTGATGGCTACACCTTC	CASSQDRRDGYTF
TRBJ2-7	TRBV6-4	few	-	TGTGCCAGCAGTGAGACCTCCCCGGGGGAGCAGTACTTC	CASSETSPGEQYF
TRBJ2-3	TRBV6-2/TRBV6-3	-	-	TGTGCCAGCAGACCCCCGGCTTTGGATACGCAGTATTTT	CASRPPALDTQYF
TRBJ2-2	TRBV21-1	few	-	TGTGCCAGCAGCAAACGACGCCCAGCCAGACTCAACACCGGGGAGCTGTTTTTT	CASSKRRPARLNTGELFF
TRBJ2-3	TRBV3-1	-	TRBD1	TGTGCCAGCAGCCGACAGGGGGCGCTGGAAACAGATACGCAGTATTTT	CASSRQGALETDTQYF
TRBJ1-5	TRBV27	once	-	TGTGCCAGCAGTTTATCGCGGGGGTACAATCAGCCCCAGCATTTT	CASSLSRGYNQPQHF